The 23 T cell receptor beta chains below come from one sample, sequenced in a study of Graves' ophthalmopathy and Graves' hyperthyroidism. As the template, RNA transcripts were used to amplify TCR beta CDR3 regions. An initial RT-PCR round employing HTBI primers preceded a second-round multiplex PCR. From the multiplex PCR reads, TCRdb called clonotypes with MiXCR, one entry per CDR3 protein. The profile shows roughly 170,000 distinct CDR3 sequences, approximately 40% of them singletons. The material sequenced was peripheral blood. The receptor source for this set is a man aged 30 to 45 with Graves' ophthalmopathy.

Only a few counts were recorded for this clonotype. Sequence at one end of the junction differs from germline and may be a read error. The chain couples TRBV6-2 or TRBV6-3 to TRBJ2-5; D perhaps matches TRBD2 (6 bases). There are 13 residues in the CDR3. Per the germline V gene, CDR1 is MNHEY and CDR2 is SVGEGT. The CDR3 loop reads CAISGGKMETQYF. The CDR3 coding sequence is TGTGCCATCAGTGGAGGGAAGATGGAGACCCAGTACTTC.

This clonotype was counted ten times or more. The rearrangement links TRBV19 to TRBJ1-2; D may be TRBD1 (5 bases). Trimming took 4 bases from V and 4 from J, leaving 19 bases between them. The CDR3 extends over 16 amino acids. Per germline, CDR1 LNHDA and CDR2 SQIVND (reference sequence). CDR3 nucleotide sequence: TGTGCCAGTAGTACGAGGTGGGGCACCGGGGGCTATGGCTACACCTTC. Amino acid sequence: CASSTRWGTGGYGYTF.

This clonotype came up many times. The chain is built from TRBV19 and TRBJ2-5; 8 positions match TRBD2. This CDR3 is 13 amino acids long. Germline trimming cut 4 bases from V and 5 bases from J; bases unmatched to any gene: 3. Germline V gene data show CDR1 as LNHDA and CDR2 as SQIVND (reference sequence). The CDR3 is CASSNTGGETQYF. The CDR3 bases are TGTGCCAGTAGTAACACGGGAGGGGAGACCCAGTACTTC.

This clonotype was seen repeatedly, ten times or more. The chain couples TRBV25-1 to TRBJ1-4; possible D gene TRBD1, 5 bases. Per the germline V gene, CDR1 is MGHDK and CDR2 is SYGVNS. V lost 2 bases and J 8 bases, leaving 15 bases between the germline ends. CDR3 length: 15 residues. In DNA, the CDR3 is TGTGCCAGCAGTGAAGTGGGCCTCACAGGCGAAAAACTGTTTTTT. Translating gives CASSEVGLTGEKLFF.

The J gene is TRBJ2-5, the V gene TRBV6-9; D unresolved. Germline V gene data show CDR1 as MNHGY and CDR2 as SVAAGI. Trimming took 6 bases from V and 4 from J, leaving 6 bases between them. The CDR3 loop spans 11 amino acids. The CDR3 nucleotides read TGTGCCAGCAGGTACCGAGAGACCCAGTACTTC. Its protein is CASRYRETQYF.

This sequence joins TRBV2 and TRBJ2-7, with D perhaps matching TRBD1 (6 bases). CDR1 and CDR2 (germline): SNHLY, FYNNEI. This CDR3 has 15 residues. V lost 9 bases, J lost 3 bases, and 21 bases lay in between. The CDR3 DNA is TGTGCCAGTAGCCCGTTTCTCGGGACACTCTACGAGCAGTACTTC. Protein sequence: CASSPFLGTLYEQYF.

This clonotype was recorded many times. V is TRBV15 and J is TRBJ2-2, with D possibly called TRBD1 or TRBD2 (5 bases each). The CDR3 length is 14 residues. Trimming removed 8 bases at V and 4 bases at J, with 14 bases between. CDR1 and CDR2 from the germline V gene are LNHNV and YYDKDF (reference sequence). Written as DNA, the CDR3 is TGTGCCACCGCAGGGTCTCTAGCCACCGGGGAGCTGTTTTTT. Protein: CATAGSLATGELFF. Full variable domain (outside the CDR3, taken from reference TRBV15 and TRBJ2-2): DAMVIQNPRYQVTQFGKPVTLSCSQTLNHNVMYWYQQKSSQAPKLLFHYYDKDFNNEADTPDNFQSRRPNTSFCFLDIRSPGLGDTAMYLCATAGSLATGELFFGEGSRLTVL.

The V call is TRBV6-1, the J call TRBJ1-5; D gene uncertain. CDR3 length: 15 amino acids. CDR1 and CDR2 (germline): MNHNS, SASEGT. V lost 5 bases and J 2 bases, leaving 13 bases between the germline ends. The chain's CDR3 is CASSLVLSGNQPQHF. CDR3 nucleotides: TGTGCCAGCAGTCTCGTTCTATCGGGCAATCAGCCCCAGCATTTT.

This clonotype showed up many times. The chain links TRBV20-1 to TRBJ2-4; D gene ambiguous. The V gene lost 6 bases and the J gene lost 0 bases, with 9 bases spanning the gap. The CDR3 is made up of 13 amino acids. Germline values: CDR1 DFQATT, CDR2 SNEGSKA (reference sequence). CDR3 in DNA: TGCAGTGCGGTCCCTGTAGCCAAAAACATTCAGTACTTC. It codes for CSAVPVAKNIQYF.

This chain connects TRBV6-2 or TRBV6-3 to TRBJ1-1; a weak D match, TRBD1 (6 bases). The ends were cut back, 2 bases at V and 1 base at J, with 20 bases in the middle. CDR1 is MNHEY, CDR2 SVGEGT, per germline. CDR3 length: 18 residues. The CDR3: CASSYGRFRDTWNTEAFF. As DNA, the CDR3 is TGTGCCAGCAGTTACGGAAGATTCCGGGACACGTGGAACACTGAAGCTTTCTTT.

This clonotype has a count of ten or more. V gene TRBV7-2 combines with J gene TRBJ2-2, with TRBD2 as a possible D gene (6 bases). V dropped 1 base and J dropped 7 bases, with 13 bases sitting between them. The CDR3 is 15 amino acids. The germline V gene encodes CDR1 SGHTA and CDR2 FQGNSA. The CDR3 loop reads CASSLVGPGSGELFF. In DNA form, the CDR3 reads TGTGCCAGCAGCTTAGTTGGCCCCGGGAGCGGGGAGCTGTTTTTT.

This clonotype was recorded many times. The chain joins TRBV5-1 to TRBJ1-1, with 9 bases aligning to TRBD1. The CDR3 runs to 15 residues. V was clipped by 4 bases and J by 1 base; unmatched bases: 5. Germline CDR1 is SGHRS and CDR2 is YFSETQ. This CDR3 reads CASSVRQGENTEAFF. The CDR3 region has the DNA TGCGCCAGCAGCGTGAGACAGGGGGAGAACACTGAAGCTTTCTTT. Full variable domain (missing parts from reference TRBV5-1 and TRBJ1-1): KAGVTQTPRYLIKTRGQQVTLSCSPISGHRSVSWYQQTPGQGLQFLFEYFSETQRNKGNFPGRFSGRQFSNSRSEMNVSTLELGDSALYLCASSVRQGENTEAFFGQGTRLTVV.

This clonotype has a count of ten or more. The V and J genes are TRBV5-5 and TRBJ1-3; no reliable D call. The CDR3 extends over 15 amino acids. Germline CDR1 and CDR2: SGHKS and YYEKEE (reference sequence). Trimming took off 2 bases at V and 1 base at J, with 10 bases between the two ends. The CDR3, as DNA: TGTGCCAGCAGCTTTTCGGGATCTTCTGGAAACACCATATATTTT. The encoded protein is CASSFSGSSGNTIYF.

This clonotype occurred once. The gene calls are TRBV6-1 and TRBJ2-4, with D tentatively TRBD1 or TRBD2 (5 bases each). The CDR3 runs to 16 residues. Per germline, CDR1 MNHNS and CDR2 SASEGT. Trimming left V 6 bases short and J 12 bases short, with 27 bases between. The CDR3 sequence is CASRATGTVISGHQYF. The CDR3 DNA reads as TGTGCCAGCAGAGCTACCGGGACGGTTATATCCGGCCATCAGTACTTC.

The J gene is TRBJ2-7, the V gene TRBV12-3 or TRBV12-4, with a possible D match to TRBD1 (6 bases). The CDR3 extends over 14 amino acids. The V gene lost 5 bases and the J gene lost 2 bases, with 13 bases spanning the gap. CDR3 nucleotides: TGTGCCAGCAGTCAACTACAGGGAACCTACGAGCAGTACTTC. Protein sequence: CASSQLQGTYEQYF.

In this sample, this clonotype turned up many times. The chain employs TRBV29-1 and TRBJ1-1; D gene uncertain. Germline V CDR1 and CDR2: SQVTM, ANQGSEA. Trimming shortened V by 6 bases and J by 2 bases, and 4 bases separated the two germline ends. This CDR3 contains 10 residues. CDR3 region: CSVFNTEAFF. The CDR3 nucleotides are TGCAGCGTCTTTAACACTGAAGCTTTCTTT.

This clonotype has ten or more counts. The DNA of the CDR3 is TGCAGCGTTTCCCCGGGGATGAGAGAGCAGTACTTC. Protein product: CSVSPGMREQYF. This chain connects TRBV29-1 to TRBJ2-7, with D perhaps TRBD2 (5 bases). The CDR3 runs 12 residues. V lost 5 bases and J 7 bases, leaving 15 bases between the germline ends. Looked up from germline, CDR1 is SQVTM and CDR2 is ANQGSEA.

V and J are TRBV27 and TRBJ2-4; possibly TRBD1 for D (5 bases). The CDR3 is made up of 15 amino acids. The V and J ends lost 4 bases and 0 bases respectively, with 10 bases between them. Per germline, CDR1 MNHEY and CDR2 SMNVEV (reference sequence). The CDR3 is CASSYSRGAKNIQYF. The CDR3, as DNA: TGTGCCAGCAGTTACTCAAGGGGAGCCAAAAACATTCAGTACTTC.

V and J are TRBV6-1 and TRBJ2-2; D remains ambiguous. Trimming cost V 8 bases and J 1 base, with 11 bases left between them. The CDR3 is made up of 14 amino acids. Germline CDR1 MNHNS, CDR2 SASEGT. The CDR3 sequence: CASEANRNTGELFF. CDR3 bases: TGTGCCAGCGAGGCGAACAGGAACACCGGGGAGCTGTTTTTT.

This clonotype has ten or more counts. J is TRBJ2-6 and V is TRBV6-2 or TRBV6-3, with D perhaps matching TRBD1 (6 bases). This CDR3 region has 15 residues. V was clipped by 6 bases and J by 1 base, with 10 bases between them. Germline values: CDR1 MNHEY, CDR2 SVGEGT. CDR3 region: CASSHQGSGANVLTF. The DNA for the CDR3 is TGTGCCAGCAGCCACCAGGGGTCTGGGGCCAACGTCCTGACTTTC.

The J gene is TRBJ2-2, the V gene TRBV6-2 or TRBV6-3; D possibly corresponds to TRBD2 (6 bases). The CDR3 length is 14 residues. With 7 bases removed from V and 1 base from J, the gap between germline ends came to 10 bases. From germline, CDR1 is MNHEY and CDR2 SVGEGT. DNA of the CDR3: TGTGCCAGCATAGGGACTGTGAACACCGGGGAGCTGTTTTTT. This sequence encodes CASIGTVNTGELFF.

The rearrangement links TRBV28 to TRBJ1-2; no clear D gene. V was pared by 2 bases and J by 3 bases, with 10 bases between. There are 14 residues in the CDR3. Germline V lookup: CDR1 MDHEN, CDR2 SYDVKM. The CDR3: CASSLPGGDYGYTF. The CDR3 DNA sequence: TGTGCCAGCAGTTTACCGGGTGGCGACTATGGCTACACCTTC.

This clonotype was detected ten times or more. This chain's CDR3 is CASGSGTGHYF. In DNA form, the CDR3 reads TGTGCCAGCGGATCGGGGACAGGGCATTACTTC. The chain links TRBV28 to TRBJ2-7; 9 bases align to TRBD1. The CDR3 consists of 11 residues. The V and J ends lost 8 bases and 13 bases, in that order; junction bases with no gene match: 9. CDR1 and CDR2 from the germline V gene are MDHEN and SYDVKM.